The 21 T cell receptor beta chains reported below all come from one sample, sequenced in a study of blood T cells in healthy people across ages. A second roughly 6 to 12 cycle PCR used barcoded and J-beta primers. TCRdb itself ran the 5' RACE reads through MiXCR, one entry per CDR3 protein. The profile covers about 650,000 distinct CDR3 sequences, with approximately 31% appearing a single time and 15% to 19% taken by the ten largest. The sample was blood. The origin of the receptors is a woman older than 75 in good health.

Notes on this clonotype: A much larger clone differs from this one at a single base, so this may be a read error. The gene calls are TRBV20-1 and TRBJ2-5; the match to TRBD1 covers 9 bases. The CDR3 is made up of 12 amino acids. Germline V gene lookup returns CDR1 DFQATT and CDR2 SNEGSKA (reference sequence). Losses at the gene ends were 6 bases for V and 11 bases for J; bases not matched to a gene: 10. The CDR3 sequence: CSAGQGQNEQYF. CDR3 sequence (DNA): TGCAGTGCAGGACAGGGGCAAAATGAGCAGTACTTC.

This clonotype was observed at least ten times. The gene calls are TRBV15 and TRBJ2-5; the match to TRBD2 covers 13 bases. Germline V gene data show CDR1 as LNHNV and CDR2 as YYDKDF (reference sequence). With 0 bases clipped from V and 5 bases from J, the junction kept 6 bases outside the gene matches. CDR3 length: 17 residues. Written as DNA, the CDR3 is TGTGCCACCAGCAGAGAAGGACTAGCGGGGGATGGGGAGACCCAGTACTTC. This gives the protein CATSREGLAGDGETQYF.

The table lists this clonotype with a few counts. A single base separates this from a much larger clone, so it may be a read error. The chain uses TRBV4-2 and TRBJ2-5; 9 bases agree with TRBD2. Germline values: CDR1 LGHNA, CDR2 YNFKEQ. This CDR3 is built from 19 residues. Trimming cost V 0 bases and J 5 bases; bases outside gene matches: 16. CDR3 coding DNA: TGTGCCAGCAGCCAAGATAGAGCGTCGCTAGCGGGGTCTGGGGAGACCCAGTACTTC. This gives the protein CASSQDRASLAGSGETQYF.

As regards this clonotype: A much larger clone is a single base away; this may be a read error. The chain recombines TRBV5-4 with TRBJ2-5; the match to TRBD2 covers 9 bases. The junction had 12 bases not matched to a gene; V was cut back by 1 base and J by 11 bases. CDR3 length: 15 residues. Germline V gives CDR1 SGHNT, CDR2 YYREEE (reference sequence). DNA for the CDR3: TGTGCCAGCAGCTTGACTAGCGGGTACTACAATGAGCAGTACTTC. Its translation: CASSLTSGYYNEQYF.

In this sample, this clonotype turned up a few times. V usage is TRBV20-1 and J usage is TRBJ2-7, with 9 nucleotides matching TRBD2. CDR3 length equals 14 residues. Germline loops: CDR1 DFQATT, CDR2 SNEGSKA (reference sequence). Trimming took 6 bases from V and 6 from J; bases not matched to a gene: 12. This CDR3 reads CSATLRRGGFEQYF. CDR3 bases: TGCAGTGCCACACTAAGGCGGGGGGGCTTCGAGCAGTACTTC.

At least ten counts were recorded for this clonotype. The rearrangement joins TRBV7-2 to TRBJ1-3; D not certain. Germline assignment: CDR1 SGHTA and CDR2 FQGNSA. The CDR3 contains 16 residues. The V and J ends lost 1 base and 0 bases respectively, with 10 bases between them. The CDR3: CASSLDLAGSGNTIYF. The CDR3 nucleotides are TGTGCCAGCAGCTTAGATCTCGCGGGCTCTGGAAACACCATATATTTT.

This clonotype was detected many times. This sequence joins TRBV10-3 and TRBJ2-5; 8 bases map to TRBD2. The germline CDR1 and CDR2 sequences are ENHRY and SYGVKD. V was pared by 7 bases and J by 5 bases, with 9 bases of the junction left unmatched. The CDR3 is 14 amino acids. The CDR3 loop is CAINSGGARETQYF. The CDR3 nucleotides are TGTGCCATCAACTCCGGGGGGGCGAGGGAGACCCAGTACTTC.

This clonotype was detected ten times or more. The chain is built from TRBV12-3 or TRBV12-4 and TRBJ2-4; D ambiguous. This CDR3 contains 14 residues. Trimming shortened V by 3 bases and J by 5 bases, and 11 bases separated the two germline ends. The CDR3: CASSFWGGENIQYF. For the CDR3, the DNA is TGTGCCAGCAGTTTTTGGGGTGGGGAAAACATTCAGTACTTC.

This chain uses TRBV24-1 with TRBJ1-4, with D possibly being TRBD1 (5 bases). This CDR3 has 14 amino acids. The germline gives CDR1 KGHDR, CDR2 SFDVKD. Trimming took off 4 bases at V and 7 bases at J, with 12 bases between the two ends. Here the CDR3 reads CATSDPVGGEKLFF. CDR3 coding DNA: TGTGCCACCAGTGACCCTGTTGGGGGTGAAAAACTGTTTTTT.

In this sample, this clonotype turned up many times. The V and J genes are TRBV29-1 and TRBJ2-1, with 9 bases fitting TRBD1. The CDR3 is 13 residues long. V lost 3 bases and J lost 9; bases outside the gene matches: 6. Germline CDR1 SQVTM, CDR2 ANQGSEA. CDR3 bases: TGCAGCGTTGACCGGGACAGGGATAGTGAGCAGTTCTTC. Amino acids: CSVDRDRDSEQFF.

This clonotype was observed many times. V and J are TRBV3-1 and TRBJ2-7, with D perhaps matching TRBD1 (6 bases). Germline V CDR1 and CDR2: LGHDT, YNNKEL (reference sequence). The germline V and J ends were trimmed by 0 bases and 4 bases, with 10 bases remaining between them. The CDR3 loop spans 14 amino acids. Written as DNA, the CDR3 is TGTGCCAGCAGCCAAGATGCAGGGGTGTACGAGCAGTACTTC. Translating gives CASSQDAGVYEQYF.

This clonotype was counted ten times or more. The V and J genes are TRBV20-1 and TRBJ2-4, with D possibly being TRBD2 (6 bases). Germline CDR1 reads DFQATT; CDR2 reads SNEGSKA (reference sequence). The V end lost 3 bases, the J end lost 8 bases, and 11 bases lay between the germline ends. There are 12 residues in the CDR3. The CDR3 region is CSASPTGDIQYF. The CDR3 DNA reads TGCAGTGCTAGTCCTACGGGAGACATTCAGTACTTC.

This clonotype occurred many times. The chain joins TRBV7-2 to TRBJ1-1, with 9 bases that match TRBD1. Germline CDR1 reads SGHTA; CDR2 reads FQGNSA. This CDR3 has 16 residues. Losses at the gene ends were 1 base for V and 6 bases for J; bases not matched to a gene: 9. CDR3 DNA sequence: TGTGCCAGCAGCTTAGGGGGACAGGGTCTATATTCTGAAGCTTTCTTT. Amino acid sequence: CASSLGGQGLYSEAFF.

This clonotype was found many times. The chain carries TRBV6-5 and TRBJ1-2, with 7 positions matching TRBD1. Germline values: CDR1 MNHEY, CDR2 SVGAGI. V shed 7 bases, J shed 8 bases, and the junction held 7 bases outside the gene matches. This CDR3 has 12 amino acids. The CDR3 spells CASKTDRDGYTF. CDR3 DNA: TGTGCCAGCAAAACCGACAGGGACGGCTACACCTTC.

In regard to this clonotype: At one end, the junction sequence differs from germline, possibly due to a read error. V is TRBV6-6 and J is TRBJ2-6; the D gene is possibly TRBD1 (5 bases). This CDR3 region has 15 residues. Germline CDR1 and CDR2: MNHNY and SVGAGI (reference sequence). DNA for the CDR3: TGTGCCAGCAAGGGTGGAAACTCTGGGGCCAATGTCCGGACTTTC. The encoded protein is CASKGGNSGANVRTF.

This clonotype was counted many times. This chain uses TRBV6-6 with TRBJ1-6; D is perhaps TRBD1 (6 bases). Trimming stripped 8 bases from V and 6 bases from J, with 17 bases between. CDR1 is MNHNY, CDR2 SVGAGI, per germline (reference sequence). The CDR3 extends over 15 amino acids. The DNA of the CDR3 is TGTGCCAGCGCACCCTCCGGGACATTTAATTCACCCCTCCACTTT. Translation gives CASAPSGTFNSPLHF.

The CDR3 nucleotides read TGCAGTGCTAGATCTGGACAGGGCGGCACTGAAGCTTTCTTT. This encodes CSARSGQGGTEAFF. This sequence joins TRBV20-1 and TRBJ1-1; 8 bases map to TRBD1. Germline assignment: CDR1 DFQATT and CDR2 SNEGSKA (reference sequence). The junction had 6 bases not matched to a gene; V was cut back by 2 bases and J by 4 bases. CDR3 length: 14 residues.

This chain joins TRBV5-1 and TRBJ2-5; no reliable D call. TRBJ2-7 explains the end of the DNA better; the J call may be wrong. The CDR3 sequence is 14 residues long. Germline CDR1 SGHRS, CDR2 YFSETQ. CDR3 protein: CASSATDEGYEQYF. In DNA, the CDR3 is TGCGCCAGCAGCGCAACTGACGAAGGCTACGAGCAGTACTTC.

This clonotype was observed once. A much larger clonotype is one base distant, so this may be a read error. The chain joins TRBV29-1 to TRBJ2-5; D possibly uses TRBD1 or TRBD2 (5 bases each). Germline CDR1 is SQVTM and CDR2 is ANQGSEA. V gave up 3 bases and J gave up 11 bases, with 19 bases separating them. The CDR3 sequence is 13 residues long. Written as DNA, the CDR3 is TGCAGCGTTGACCGGGACGGGGATAGTGAGCAGTACTTC. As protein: CSVDRDGDSEQYF. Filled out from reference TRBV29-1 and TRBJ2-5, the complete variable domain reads SAVISQKPSRDICQRGTSLTIQCQVDSQVTMMFWYRQQPGQSLTLIATANQGSEATYESGFVIDKFPISRPNLTFSTLTVSNMSPEDSSIYLCSVDRDGDSEQYFGPGTRLLVL.

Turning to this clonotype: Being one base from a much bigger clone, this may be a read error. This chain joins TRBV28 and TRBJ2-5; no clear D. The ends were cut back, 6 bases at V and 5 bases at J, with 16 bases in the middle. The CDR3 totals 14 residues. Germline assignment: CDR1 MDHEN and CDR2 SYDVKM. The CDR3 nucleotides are TGTGCCAGCAGGTTAGAGTCCCAGGAGGAGACCCAGTACTTC. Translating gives CASRLESQEETQYF.

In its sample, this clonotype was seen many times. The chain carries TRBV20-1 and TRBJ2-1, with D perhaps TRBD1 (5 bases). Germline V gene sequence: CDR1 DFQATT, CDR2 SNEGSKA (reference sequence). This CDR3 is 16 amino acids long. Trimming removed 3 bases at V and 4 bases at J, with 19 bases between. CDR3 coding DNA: TGCAGTGCTAGCATTAAACAGGTACGCCCGTACAATGAGCAGTTCTTC. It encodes CSASIKQVRPYNEQFF.